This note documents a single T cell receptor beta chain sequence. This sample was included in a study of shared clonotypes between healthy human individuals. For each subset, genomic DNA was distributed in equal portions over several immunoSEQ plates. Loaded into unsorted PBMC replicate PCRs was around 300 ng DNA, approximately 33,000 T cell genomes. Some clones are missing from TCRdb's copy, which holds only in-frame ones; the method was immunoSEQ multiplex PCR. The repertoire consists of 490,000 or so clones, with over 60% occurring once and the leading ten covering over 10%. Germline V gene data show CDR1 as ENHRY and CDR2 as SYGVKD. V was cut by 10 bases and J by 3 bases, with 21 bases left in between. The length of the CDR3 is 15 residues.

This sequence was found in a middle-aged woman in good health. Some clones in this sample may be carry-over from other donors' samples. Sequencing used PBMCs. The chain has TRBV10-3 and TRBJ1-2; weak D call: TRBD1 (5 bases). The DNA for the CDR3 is TGTGCCACCCGGCCTTTGGGGGGGGGAGACTATGGCTACACCTTC. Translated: CATRPLGGGDYGYTF.